This TCR beta chain was sequenced for a study of blood T cells in healthy people across ages. Study-wide results and caveats: Roughly linearly, TCR beta diversity per million T cells fell as age increased. Estimated diversity, derived from one million T cells, was regarded as an underestimate. Diversity of TCR beta correlated strongly with naive T cell percentage. There were more naive CD4+ cells and higher diversity in long-lived donors than in aged donors.

The second PCR ran roughly 6 to 11 cycles with a sample-barcoded 5' primer and J-beta primers. TCRdb reprocessed the 5' RACE reads with MiXCR, giving one entry per CDR3 protein. The sample yields roughly 680,000 distinct CDR3 sequences, over 40% seen once. V was pared by 0 bases and J by 5 bases, with 8 bases between. Germline-derived CDR1 and CDR2 are LGHDT and YNNKEL (reference sequence). The CDR3 extends over 13 amino acids. Turning to this clonotype: Its antigen is not identified.

This sequence was found in an elderly woman in good health. The source material was blood. The chain carries TRBV3-1 and TRBJ2-7; D remains unclear. The CDR3 DNA sequence: TGTGCCAGCAGCCAAGAGGGCGATGACGAGCAGTACTTC. Translation: CASSQEGDDEQYF.